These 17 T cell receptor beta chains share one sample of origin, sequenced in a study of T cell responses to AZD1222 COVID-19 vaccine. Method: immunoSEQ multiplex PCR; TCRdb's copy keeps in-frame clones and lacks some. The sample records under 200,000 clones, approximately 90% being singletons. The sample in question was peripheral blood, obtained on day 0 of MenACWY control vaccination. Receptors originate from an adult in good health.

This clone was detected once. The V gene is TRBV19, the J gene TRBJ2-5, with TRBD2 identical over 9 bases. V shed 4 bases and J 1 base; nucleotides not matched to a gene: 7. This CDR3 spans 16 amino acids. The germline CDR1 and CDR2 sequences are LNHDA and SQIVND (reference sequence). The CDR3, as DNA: TGTGCCAGTAGTACCCGGACTAGCGCAGTCCAAGAGACCCAGTACTTC. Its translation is CASSTRTSAVQETQYF.

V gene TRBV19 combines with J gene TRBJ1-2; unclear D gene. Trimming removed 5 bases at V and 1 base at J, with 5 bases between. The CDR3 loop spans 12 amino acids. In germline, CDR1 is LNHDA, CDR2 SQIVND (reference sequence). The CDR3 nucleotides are TGTGCCAGTAGTTGGGTTAACTATGGCTACACCTTC. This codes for CASSWVNYGYTF.

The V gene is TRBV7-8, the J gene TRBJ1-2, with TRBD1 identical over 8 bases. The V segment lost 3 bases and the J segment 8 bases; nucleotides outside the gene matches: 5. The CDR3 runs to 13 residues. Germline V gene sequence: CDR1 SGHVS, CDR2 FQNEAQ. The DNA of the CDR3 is TGTGCCAGCAGCTTGCAGGGGGCTGGGGGCTACACCTTC. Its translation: CASSLQGAGGYTF.

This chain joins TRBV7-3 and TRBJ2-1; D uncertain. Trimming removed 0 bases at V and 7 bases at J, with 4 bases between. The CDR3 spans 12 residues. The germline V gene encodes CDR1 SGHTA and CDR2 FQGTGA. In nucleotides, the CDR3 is TGTGCCAGCAGCTTAACAGGGAATGAGCAGTTCTTC. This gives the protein CASSLTGNEQFF.

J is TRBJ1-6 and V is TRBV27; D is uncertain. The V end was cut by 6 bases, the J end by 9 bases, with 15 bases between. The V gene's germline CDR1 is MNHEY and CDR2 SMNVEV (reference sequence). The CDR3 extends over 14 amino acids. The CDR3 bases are TGTGCCAGCAGGCTGACCGTTCCTAGTTCACCCCTCCACTTT. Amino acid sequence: CASRLTVPSSPLHF.

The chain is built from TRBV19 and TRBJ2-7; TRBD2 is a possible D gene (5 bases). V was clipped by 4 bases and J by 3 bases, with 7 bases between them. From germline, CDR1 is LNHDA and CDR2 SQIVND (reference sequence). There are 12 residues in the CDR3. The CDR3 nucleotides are TGTGCCAGTAGTACGGCGGGCTACGAGCAGTACTTC. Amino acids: CASSTAGYEQYF.

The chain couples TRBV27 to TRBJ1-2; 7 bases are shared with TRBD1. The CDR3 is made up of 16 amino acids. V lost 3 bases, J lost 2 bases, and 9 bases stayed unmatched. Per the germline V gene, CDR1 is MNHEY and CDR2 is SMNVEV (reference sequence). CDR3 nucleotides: TGTGCCAGCAGTTTCGTACAGGGGTCGGTGAACTATGGCTACACCTTC. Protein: CASSFVQGSVNYGYTF.

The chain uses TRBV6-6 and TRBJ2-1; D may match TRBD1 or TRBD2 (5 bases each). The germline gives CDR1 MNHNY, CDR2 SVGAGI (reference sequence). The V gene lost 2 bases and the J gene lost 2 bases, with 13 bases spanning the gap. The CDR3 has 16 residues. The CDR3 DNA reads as TGTGCCAGCAGTTACAAGGGAAGGGGACCCTACAATGAGCAGTTCTTC. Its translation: CASSYKGRGPYNEQFF.

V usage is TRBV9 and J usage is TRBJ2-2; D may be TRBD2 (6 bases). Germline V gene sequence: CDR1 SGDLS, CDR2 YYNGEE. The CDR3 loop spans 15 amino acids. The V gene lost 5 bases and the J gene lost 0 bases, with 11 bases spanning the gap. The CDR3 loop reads CASRGGQANTGELFF. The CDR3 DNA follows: TGTGCCAGCAGGGGAGGACAAGCGAACACCGGGGAGCTGTTTTTT.

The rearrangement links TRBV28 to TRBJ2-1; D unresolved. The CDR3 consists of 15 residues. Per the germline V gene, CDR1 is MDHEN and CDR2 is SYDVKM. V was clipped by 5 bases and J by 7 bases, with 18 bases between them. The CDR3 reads CASSPHDAFRNEQFF. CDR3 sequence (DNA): TGTGCCAGCAGTCCCCATGACGCATTTCGTAATGAGCAGTTCTTC.

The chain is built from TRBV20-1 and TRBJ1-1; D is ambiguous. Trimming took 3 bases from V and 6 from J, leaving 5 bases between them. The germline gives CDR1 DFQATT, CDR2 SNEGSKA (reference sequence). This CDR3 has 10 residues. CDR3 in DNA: TGCAGTGCTAGTTGGGCTGAAGCTTTCTTT. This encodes CSASWAEAFF.

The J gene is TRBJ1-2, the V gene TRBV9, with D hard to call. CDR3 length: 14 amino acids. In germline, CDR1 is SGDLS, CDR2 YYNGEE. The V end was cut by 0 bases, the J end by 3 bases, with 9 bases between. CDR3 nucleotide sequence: TGTGCCAGCAGCGTAGGAAGCCTAGACTATGGCTACACCTTC. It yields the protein CASSVGSLDYGYTF. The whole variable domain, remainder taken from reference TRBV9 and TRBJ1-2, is DSGVTQTPKHLITATGQRVTLRCSPRSGDLSVYWYQQSLDQGLQFLIQYYNGEERAKGNILERFSAQQFPDLHSELNLSSLELGDSALYFCASSVGSLDYGYTFGSGTRLTVV.

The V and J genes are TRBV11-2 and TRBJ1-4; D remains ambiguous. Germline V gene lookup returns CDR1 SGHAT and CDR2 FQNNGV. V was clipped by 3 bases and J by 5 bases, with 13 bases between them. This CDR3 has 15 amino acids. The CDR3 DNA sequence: TGTGCCAGCAGCTTTCGGACCCTGCCCAATGAAAAACTGTTTTTT. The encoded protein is CASSFRTLPNEKLFF.

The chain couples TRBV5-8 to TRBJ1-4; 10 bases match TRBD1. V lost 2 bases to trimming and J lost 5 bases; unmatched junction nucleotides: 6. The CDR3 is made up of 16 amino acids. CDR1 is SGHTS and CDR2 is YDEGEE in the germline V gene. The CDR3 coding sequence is TGTGCCAGCAGCTTCGGGACAGGGGCCCGAAATGAAAAACTGTTTTTT. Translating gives CASSFGTGARNEKLFF.

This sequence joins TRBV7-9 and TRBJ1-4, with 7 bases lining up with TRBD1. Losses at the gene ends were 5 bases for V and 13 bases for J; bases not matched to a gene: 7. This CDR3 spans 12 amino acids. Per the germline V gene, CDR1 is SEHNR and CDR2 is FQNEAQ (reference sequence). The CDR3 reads CASSPYGQVLFF. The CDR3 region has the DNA TGTGCCAGCAGCCCATACGGACAGGTACTGTTTTTT.

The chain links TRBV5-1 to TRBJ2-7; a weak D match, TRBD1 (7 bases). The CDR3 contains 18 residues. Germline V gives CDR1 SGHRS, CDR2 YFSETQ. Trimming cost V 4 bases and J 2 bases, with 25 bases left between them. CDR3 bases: TGCGCCAGCAGCCTGGGAGGAGGGGGCGCTTCATTTGCCTACGAGCAGTACTTC. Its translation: CASSLGGGGASFAYEQYF.

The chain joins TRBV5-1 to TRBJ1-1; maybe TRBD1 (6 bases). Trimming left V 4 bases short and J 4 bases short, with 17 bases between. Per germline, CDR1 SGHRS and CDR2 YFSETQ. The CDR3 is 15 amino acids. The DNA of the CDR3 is TGCGCCAGCAGCCTCGGCAGGGGCCTGGGCACTGAAGCTTTCTTT. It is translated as CASSLGRGLGTEAFF.